Listed below are T cell receptor beta chains from one sample, sequenced in a study of T cells in Graves' hyperthyroidism and ophthalmopathy. TCRdb ran MiXCR on the multiplex PCR reads and lists one entry per CDR3 protein. This sample yields about 350,000 distinct CDR3 sequences, of which 15% to 20% are seen a single time; less than 20% belongs to the top ten. Sequenced: blood. These receptor sequences come from a woman aged 35 to 49 with Graves' ophthalmopathy. CDR3s include the opening cysteine and the closing phenylalanine or tryptophan. The order of the fields is V gene, J gene, CDR3 protein.

V gene: TRBV28
J gene: TRBJ1-1
CDR3 protein: CASSWTGNTEAFF

V gene: TRBV11-2
J gene: TRBJ1-5
CDR3 protein: CASSSNDRVSNQPQHF

V gene: TRBV15
J gene: TRBJ2-7
CDR3 protein: CATSREPLAGVYEQYF

V gene: TRBV18
J gene: TRBJ2-7
CDR3 protein: CASLPGGAARGEQYF

V gene: TRBV28
J gene: TRBJ1-6
CDR3 protein: CASSLGDSPLHF

V gene: TRBV6-1
J gene: TRBJ1-2
CDR3 protein: CASRGEGANYGYTF

V gene: TRBV6-5
J gene: TRBJ2-7
CDR3 protein: CASTRGDEQYF

V gene: TRBV19
J gene: TRBJ2-6
CDR3 protein: CASSIRGGSGANVLTF

V gene: TRBV2
J gene: TRBJ2-7
CDR3 protein: CASSDSWPRPYEQYF

V gene: TRBV27
J gene: TRBJ2-2
CDR3 protein: CASTTGGATGELFF

V gene: TRBV28
J gene: TRBJ2-5
CDR3 protein: CASSPPIKGGLETQYF

V gene: TRBV9
J gene: TRBJ2-6
CDR3 protein: CASSVAGGGLSGANVLTF

V gene: TRBV12-3/TRBV12-4
J gene: TRBJ1-2
CDR3 protein: CASSFGTSDGYTF

V gene: TRBV9
J gene: TRBJ2-7
CDR3 protein: CASSAGTGGGEQYF

V gene: TRBV11-2
J gene: TRBJ2-5
CDR3 protein: CASSLGLAEKQETQYF

V gene: TRBV4-3
J gene: TRBJ2-7
CDR3 protein: CASSPPDRGHEQYF

V gene: TRBV4-2
J gene: TRBJ2-2
CDR3 protein: CASSPAGGGVGELFF

V gene: TRBV30
J gene: TRBJ1-1
CDR3 protein: CAWSWGASNTEAFF

V gene: TRBV6-2/TRBV6-3
J gene: TRBJ2-2
CDR3 protein: CASSYFGQDTGELFF

V gene: TRBV6-5
J gene: TRBJ2-7
CDR3 protein: CASSYRQGSSYEQYF

V gene: TRBV6-1
J gene: TRBJ2-5
CDR3 protein: CASERGGSGETQYF

V gene: TRBV5-6
J gene: TRBJ2-2
CDR3 protein: CASSFIGTSVELFF

V gene: TRBV11-2
J gene: TRBJ2-5
CDR3 protein: CASSLGDTWGETQYF

V gene: TRBV28
J gene: TRBJ2-7
CDR3 protein: CASSSTPGASGAYEQYF

V gene: TRBV28
J gene: TRBJ2-6
CDR3 protein: CASSLQDPGANVLTF

V gene: TRBV20-1
J gene: TRBJ2-6
CDR3 protein: CSAPSDSGANVLTF

V gene: TRBV6-5
J gene: TRBJ2-7
CDR3 protein: CATTGGTGANEQYF

V gene: TRBV5-1
J gene: TRBJ2-2
CDR3 protein: CASTRGRGTGELFF

V gene: TRBV6-2/TRBV6-3
J gene: TRBJ2-7
CDR3 protein: CASSYSGRGPQQYF

V gene: TRBV12-3/TRBV12-4
J gene: TRBJ2-7
CDR3 protein: CASSLTRTRYEQYF

V gene: TRBV30
J gene: TRBJ2-5
CDR3 protein: CAWLGQYQETQYF

V gene: TRBV11-2
J gene: TRBJ1-1
CDR3 protein: CASSLDLASPEAFF

V gene: TRBV15
J gene: TRBJ2-7
CDR3 protein: CATSVKLGNYEQYF

V gene: TRBV20-1
J gene: TRBJ2-3
CDR3 protein: CSARPDGPDTQYF

V gene: TRBV14
J gene: TRBJ2-7
CDR3 protein: CASSPGTGWYEQYF

V gene: TRBV9
J gene: TRBJ2-5
CDR3 protein: CASSKAGVLGETQYF

V gene: TRBV28
J gene: TRBJ1-1
CDR3 protein: CASSFLGHTEAFF

V gene: TRBV20-1
J gene: TRBJ2-7
CDR3 protein: CSARVAHHTYEQYF

V gene: TRBV29-1
J gene: TRBJ2-6
CDR3 protein: CSAGTGGAGANVLTF

V gene: TRBV6-1
J gene: TRBJ1-1
CDR3 protein: CASRSERGYTEAFF

V gene: TRBV12-3/TRBV12-4
J gene: TRBJ2-5
CDR3 protein: CASAAGKETQYF

V gene: TRBV28
J gene: TRBJ2-7
CDR3 protein: CASRRPTAGPGQGEQYF

V gene: TRBV7-2
J gene: TRBJ1-2
CDR3 protein: CASSLSPGTVVYGYTF

V gene: TRBV15
J gene: TRBJ1-2
CDR3 protein: CATSLLNYGYTF

V gene: TRBV11-2
J gene: TRBJ2-5
CDR3 protein: CASSPGNSGRGKTQYF

V gene: TRBV10-3
J gene: TRBJ2-6
CDR3 protein: CAISGADSGANVLTF

V gene: TRBV11-2
J gene: TRBJ1-1
CDR3 protein: CASSLDNLGFMENTEAFF

V gene: TRBV6-4
J gene: TRBJ2-5
CDR3 protein: CASAPQREGLKTQYF

V gene: TRBV12-3/TRBV12-4
J gene: TRBJ1-2
CDR3 protein: CASSRGTLYGYTF